This T cell receptor (beta chain) was obtained from a study of blood T cell repertoires in COVID-19. Profiling relied on immunoSEQ multiplex PCR, and the TCRdb table lists in-frame clones only, not all of them. The data contain about 88,000 clones, roughly 84% of them singletons. The sequence was obtained from a woman of 80 years or more with acute or convalescent COVID-19. Input material: peripheral blood.

CDR3 nucleotides: TGTGCCAACCTAACAGGGAAACGCGAAGTTATAATGAACACTGAAGCTTTCTTT. Its translation is CANLTGKREVIMNTEAFF. V gene TRBV21-1 combines with J gene TRBJ1-1; TRBD1, the table's D call, lacks a check against the DNA. TRBV21-1 is annotated as a pseudogene. There are 18 residues in the CDR3.